These T cell receptor beta chains were read from a single sample in a study of cytomegalovirus exposure and HLA in healthy donors. Measured with immunoSEQ multiplex PCR; TCRdb has only the in-frame clones, and not every one. Its table lists 20,000 to 25,000 clones. Specimen: PBMCs. Every receptor here comes from a male donor in good health and CMV-seropositive. The CDR3 runs from the conserved cysteine through the conserved F or W. The order of the fields is J gene, V gene, D gene, CDR3 DNA, CDR3 protein. D genes are given only for firm matches.

j_call: TRBJ2-5; v_call: TRBV23-1; d_call: NA; cdr3_nt: TGCGCCAGCAGTCAGAGGGACCTAGCGCTCCAAGAGACCCAGTACTTC; cdr3_aa: CASSQRDLALQETQYF
j_call: TRBJ2-7; v_call: TRBV6-1; d_call: NA; cdr3_nt: TGTGCCAGCAGTGAAGGCTCGGGGGGCGCGTACGGGGAGCAGTACTTC; cdr3_aa: CASSEGSGGAYGEQYF
j_call: TRBJ1-2; v_call: TRBV9; d_call: NA; cdr3_nt: TGTGCCAGCAGCTCCAGCGGGGGCCCTAACTATGGCTACACCTTC; cdr3_aa: CASSSSGGPNYGYTF
j_call: TRBJ1-1; v_call: TRBV19; d_call: NA; cdr3_nt: TGTGCCAGTAGTATCAGGAAGAAAGGTAGGACTGAAGCTTTCTTT; cdr3_aa: CASSIRKKGRTEAFF
j_call: TRBJ2-1; v_call: TRBV6-5; d_call: NA; cdr3_nt: TGTGCCAGCAGTCCTACAGGGAGCTCCTACAATGAGCAGTTCTTC; cdr3_aa: CASSPTGSSYNEQFF
j_call: TRBJ1-2; v_call: TRBV19; d_call: NA; cdr3_nt: TGTGCCAGTAGTTGGTATTCGGCAGGCCTTTATGGCTACACCTTC; cdr3_aa: CASSWYSAGLYGYTF
j_call: TRBJ2-2; v_call: TRBV6-5; d_call: TRBD1; cdr3_nt: TGTGCCAGCAGTTACTCTCTGGGACAGGGGACCGGGGAGCTGTTTTTT; cdr3_aa: CASSYSLGQGTGELFF
j_call: TRBJ2-2; v_call: TRBV6-5; d_call: NA; cdr3_nt: TGTGCCAGCAGTTGGGGCTACACCGGGGAGCTGTTTTTT; cdr3_aa: CASSWGYTGELFF
j_call: TRBJ2-5; v_call: TRBV29-1; d_call: NA; cdr3_nt: TGCAGCTGGGTCGCGAGCGGGGAGACCCAGTACTTC; cdr3_aa: CSWVASGETQYF
j_call: TRBJ1-2; v_call: TRBV2; d_call: TRBD1; cdr3_nt: TGTGCCAGCAATGGTCCCGGGACAGCAACGACCCTAAACTATGGCTACACCTTC; cdr3_aa: CASNGPGTATTLNYGYTF
j_call: TRBJ2-3; v_call: TRBV2; d_call: TRBD1; cdr3_nt: TGTGCCAGCACTCGGGACAGGGGTCCAGATACGCAGTATTTT; cdr3_aa: CASTRDRGPDTQYF
j_call: TRBJ1-1; v_call: TRBV7-9; d_call: NA; cdr3_nt: TGTGCCAGCAGCCCGCTTACAGGTTTT; cdr3_aa: CASSPLTGF
j_call: TRBJ1-2; v_call: TRBV6-5; d_call: TRBD1; cdr3_nt: TGTGCCAGCAGCAGGGACAGGAACTATGGCTACACCTTC; cdr3_aa: CASSRDRNYGYTF
j_call: TRBJ2-7; v_call: TRBV6-1; d_call: NA; cdr3_nt: TGTGCCAGCAGTGAGGTCCCCCAGTCCTACGAGCAGTACTTC; cdr3_aa: CASSEVPQSYEQYF
j_call: TRBJ2-1; v_call: TRBV5-6; d_call: NA; cdr3_nt: TGTGCCAGCAGCTTGGACCCTCCGCCCTTCGGCTCCTACAATGAGCAGTTCTTC; cdr3_aa: CASSLDPPPFGSYNEQFF
j_call: TRBJ1-2; v_call: TRBV15; d_call: NA; cdr3_nt: TGTGCCACCAGCAGAGATCTGGGGGAGGCCTATGGCTACACCTTC; cdr3_aa: CATSRDLGEAYGYTF
j_call: TRBJ2-1; v_call: TRBV5-1; d_call: NA; cdr3_nt: TGCGCCAGCAGCTTGGACCCAGATTACAATGAGCAGTTCTTC; cdr3_aa: CASSLDPDYNEQFF
j_call: TRBJ2-5; v_call: TRBV30; d_call: TRBD1; cdr3_nt: TGTGCCTGGAGTGTCAGAATGGGGACAGCCCGGCGGGTGAACCAGTACTTC; cdr3_aa: CAWSVRMGTARRVNQYF
j_call: TRBJ1-2; v_call: TRBV5-6; d_call: NA; cdr3_nt: TGTGCCAGCAGCTTAAGCGGGGGCTACACCTTC; cdr3_aa: CASSLSGGYTF
j_call: TRBJ2-7; v_call: TRBV5-6; d_call: NA; cdr3_nt: TGTGCCAGCAGCGCAGACAGTCGTTACGAGCAGTACTTC; cdr3_aa: CASSADSRYEQYF
j_call: TRBJ1-1; v_call: TRBV30; d_call: NA; cdr3_nt: TGTGCCTGGAGGACTCCCAAACGGGGGGCTCCCACTGAAGCTTTCTTT; cdr3_aa: CAWRTPKRGAPTEAFF
j_call: TRBJ1-1; v_call: TRBV5-1; d_call: NA; cdr3_nt: TGCGCCAGCAGCTCCTACGCGGGTGGGAACACTGAAGCTTTCTTT; cdr3_aa: CASSSYAGGNTEAFF
j_call: TRBJ2-4; v_call: TRBV2; d_call: TRBD1; cdr3_nt: TGTGCCAGCAGTGGGGACAGGGCGACCAAAAACATTCAGTACTTC; cdr3_aa: CASSGDRATKNIQYF
j_call: TRBJ2-3; v_call: TRBV9; d_call: TRBD2; cdr3_nt: TGTGCCAGCAGCCCTAGCGGGGGGGGCGCAGATACGCAGTATTTT; cdr3_aa: CASSPSGGGADTQYF
j_call: TRBJ2-1; v_call: TRBV20-1; d_call: NA; cdr3_nt: TGCAGTGCTAGGGAGGGGCGAAAGCAGTTCTTC; cdr3_aa: CSAREGRKQFF
j_call: TRBJ1-2; v_call: TRBV30; d_call: NA; cdr3_nt: TGTGCCCGCCAGGAGGAGGGGCTTCTCGGCTACACCTTC; cdr3_aa: CARQEEGLLGYTF
j_call: TRBJ1-2; v_call: TRBV30; d_call: NA; cdr3_nt: TGTGCCTGGAGTGTCGGGGGGCGCTTGGTTTGGAAGGATGGCTACACCTTC; cdr3_aa: CAWSVGGRLVWKDGYTF
j_call: TRBJ2-7; v_call: TRBV6-5; d_call: NA; cdr3_nt: TGTGCCAGCAGTGAATGGGGGGTTGGCTACGAGCAGTACTTC; cdr3_aa: CASSEWGVGYEQYF
j_call: TRBJ1-2; v_call: TRBV6-5; d_call: NA; cdr3_nt: TGTGCCAGCAGTTACTCGTCGAGGGCTGGCTACACCTTC; cdr3_aa: CASSYSSRAGYTF
j_call: TRBJ2-7; v_call: TRBV5-1; d_call: NA; cdr3_nt: TGCGCCAGCAGCTTGGGCGCGGGACTCCCCTACGAGCAGTACTTC; cdr3_aa: CASSLGAGLPYEQYF
j_call: TRBJ1-5; v_call: TRBV10-3; d_call: TRBD1; cdr3_nt: TGTGCCATCAGTGCTACAGGGGGCGTAGGGCAGCCCCAGCATTTT; cdr3_aa: CAISATGGVGQPQHF